The 11 T cell receptor beta chains reported below all come from one sample, sequenced in a study of graft-versus-host responses after intestinal transplantation. Measured with immunoSEQ multiplex PCR; TCRdb has only the in-frame clones, and not every one. The sample lists some 45,000 clones; roughly 94% were seen once. The sequencing here drew on PBMCs, taken about 11 months after intestinal transplant. Source of these receptors: a human patient who received an intestinal transplant, so some T cells may come from the graft donor.

V and J are TRBV7-6 and TRBJ2-2; D is possibly TRBD1 or TRBD2 (5 bases each). The CDR3 sequence is 14 residues long. V was cut by 4 bases and J by 7 bases, with 13 bases left in between. Germline V gives CDR1 SGHVS, CDR2 FNYEAQ. CDR3 nucleotide sequence: TGTGCCAGCAGCTCGGACTTGAGGGGCGGGGAGCTGTTTTTT. Its translation: CASSSDLRGGELFF.

The rearrangement uses TRBV5-1 and TRBJ2-7, with 9 bases aligning to TRBD1. In germline, CDR1 is SGHRS, CDR2 YFSETQ. CDR3 length equals 15 residues. The J segment lost 2 bases and the V segment lost 2 bases, leaving 5 bases of the junction unmatched. The CDR3 protein is CASSLPGTGPYEQYF. The CDR3 DNA is TGCGCCAGCAGCTTACCCGGGACAGGGCCCTACGAGCAGTACTTC.

The V and J genes are TRBV2 and TRBJ1-3; D is possibly TRBD1 (5 bases). V lost 4 bases, J lost 4 bases, and 11 bases lay in between. CDR1 is SNHLY and CDR2 is FYNNEI in the germline V gene. The CDR3 loop spans 14 amino acids. The CDR3 here is CASSGRDAGNTIYF. CDR3 nucleotide sequence: TGTGCCAGCAGTGGCCGGGACGCAGGAAACACCATATATTTT.

The chain carries TRBV5-1 and TRBJ1-2; 9 bases match TRBD1. This CDR3 region has 14 residues. Germline CDR1 and CDR2: SGHRS and YFSETQ. V shed 4 bases and J 6 bases; nucleotides not matched to a gene: 7. DNA for the CDR3: TGCGCCAGCAGCGGGGGACAGGGTTTTGATGGCTACACCTTC. It yields the protein CASSGGQGFDGYTF.

V and J are TRBV12-5 and TRBJ1-3; the D gene is possibly TRBD1 (5 bases). The CDR3 covers 14 residues. CDR1 is LGHNT, CDR2 FRNRAP, per germline. Trimming took off 6 bases at V and 2 bases at J, with 11 bases between the two ends. CDR3 sequence (DNA): TGTGCTAGTGGATATCAGGGAGCTGGAAACACCATATATTTT. Protein sequence: CASGYQGAGNTIYF.

V and J are TRBV29-1 and TRBJ2-5; D is possibly TRBD1 or TRBD2 (5 bases each). Germline values: CDR1 SQVTM, CDR2 ANQGSEA. V lost 1 base to trimming and J lost 5 bases, with 8 bases between them. The CDR3 contains 12 residues. CDR3 region: CSVEGGLETQYF. In DNA, the CDR3 is TGCAGCGTTGAAGGGGGGTTGGAGACCCAGTACTTC.

The chain has TRBV19 and TRBJ1-1; D is uncertain. V dropped 0 bases and J dropped 3 bases, with 8 bases sitting between them. The CDR3 runs 14 residues. From germline, CDR1 is LNHDA and CDR2 SQIVND (reference sequence). CDR3 region: CASSIDGGDTEAFF. Here the CDR3 DNA reads TGTGCCAGTAGTATAGACGGTGGGGACACTGAAGCTTTCTTT.

The genes are TRBV7-3 and TRBJ2-1; D is possibly TRBD2 (5 bases). The V and J ends lost 1 base and 7 bases respectively, with 14 bases between them. The CDR3 is 15 amino acids. From germline, CDR1 is SGHTA and CDR2 FQGTGA. The CDR3 sequence is CASSLIPGRGNEQFF. The CDR3 nucleotides read TGTGCCAGCAGCTTAATCCCCGGACGGGGAAATGAGCAGTTCTTC.

The chain links TRBV29-1 to TRBJ2-7; 14 nucleotides match TRBD2. V shed 7 bases, J shed 4 bases, and the junction held 9 bases outside the gene matches. This CDR3 region has 15 residues. CDR1 is SQVTM and CDR2 is ANQGSEA in the germline V gene. The CDR3 DNA sequence: TGCAGCGCCGAGCTGGGGACTAGCGGGAGTTACGAGCAGTACTTC. Protein sequence: CSAELGTSGSYEQYF.

The chain couples TRBV6-1 to TRBJ1-2; TRBD1 is a possible D gene (5 bases). CDR1 MNHNS and CDR2 SASEGT come from the germline V gene. With 5 bases removed from V and 4 bases from J, the gap between germline ends came to 11 bases. CDR3 length: 13 amino acids. The CDR3 DNA sequence: TGTGCCAGCAGTCCTCGACAGTTCTATGGCTACACCTTC. Translation: CASSPRQFYGYTF.

J is TRBJ1-4 and V is TRBV29-1; no definite D call. The CDR3 totals 15 residues. Germline CDR1 SQVTM, CDR2 ANQGSEA. The germline V and J ends were trimmed by 1 base and 6 bases, with 15 bases remaining between them. The CDR3 loop reads CSVEGAPYGDEKLFF. The CDR3 bases are TGCAGCGTTGAAGGGGCCCCGTACGGGGATGAAAAACTGTTTTTT.